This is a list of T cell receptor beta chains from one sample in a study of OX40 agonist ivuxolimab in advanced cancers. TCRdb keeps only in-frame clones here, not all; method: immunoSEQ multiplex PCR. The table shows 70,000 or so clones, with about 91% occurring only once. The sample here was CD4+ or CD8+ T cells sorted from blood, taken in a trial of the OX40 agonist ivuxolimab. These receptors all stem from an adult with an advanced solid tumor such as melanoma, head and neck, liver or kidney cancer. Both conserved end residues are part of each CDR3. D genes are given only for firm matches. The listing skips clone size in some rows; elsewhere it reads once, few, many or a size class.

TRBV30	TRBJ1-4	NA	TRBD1	CAWKRQGLDEKLFF	TGTGCCTGGAAGCGACAGGGTTTGGATGAAAAACTGTTTTTT
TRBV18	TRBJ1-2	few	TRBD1	CASSPIPTGSYGYTF	TGTGCCAGCTCACCGATCCCGACAGGGTCCTATGGCTACACCTTC
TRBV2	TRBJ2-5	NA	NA	CASRGPETQYF	TGTGCCAGCAGGGGCCCGGAGACCCAGTACTTC
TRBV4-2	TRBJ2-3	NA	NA	CASSQGEARANTDTQYF	TGTGCCAGCAGCCAAGGGGAAGCGAGGGCTAACACAGATACGCAGTATTTT
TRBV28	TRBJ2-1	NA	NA	CASSKAGTRGDNEQFF	TGTGCCAGCAGCAAAGCCGGGACCCGGGGTGATAATGAGCAGTTCTTC
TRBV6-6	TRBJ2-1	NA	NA	CADADYWNDEQFF	TGTGCCGATGCGGACTACTGGAACGATGAGCAGTTCTTC
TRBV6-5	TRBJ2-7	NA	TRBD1	CASRSSRDSYEQYF	TGTGCCAGCAGGTCCAGCCGGGACAGCTACGAGCAGTACTTC
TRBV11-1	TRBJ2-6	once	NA	CASSLPGLTSDPGANVLTF	TGTGCCAGCAGCCTACCGGGACTTACCTCTGATCCCGGGGCCAACGTCCTGACTTTC
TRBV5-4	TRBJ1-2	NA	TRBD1	CASSLDRGGYGYTF	TGTGCCAGCAGCTTGGACAGGGGAGGGTATGGCTACACCTTC
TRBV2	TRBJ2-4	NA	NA	CASSDRVGSGKNIQYF	TGTGCCAGCAGTGACAGGGTTGGGTCCGGCAAAAACATTCAGTACTTC
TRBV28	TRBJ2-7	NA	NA	CASSPWGPEQYF	TGTGCCAGCAGCCCTTGGGGCCCCGAGCAGTACTTC
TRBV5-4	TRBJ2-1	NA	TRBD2	CASSSGTSGRFF	TGTGCCAGCAGCTCGGGGACTAGCGGGAGGTTCTTC
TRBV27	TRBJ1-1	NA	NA	CASSPRLTPGRDANTEAFF	TGTGCCAGCAGTCCTCGACTTACTCCGGGACGGGACGCGAACACTGAAGCTTTCTTT
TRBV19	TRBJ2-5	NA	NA	CASSSGAQSGGETQYF	TGTGCCAGTAGTAGCGGGGCTCAGAGTGGGGGTGAGACCCAGTACTTC
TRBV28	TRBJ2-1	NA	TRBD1	CASSLRTGGYDEQFF	TGTGCCAGCAGCCTAAGGACAGGGGGATATGATGAGCAGTTCTTC
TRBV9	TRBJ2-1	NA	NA	CASSSRTSAITYNEQFF	TGTGCCAGCAGCTCAAGAACCTCAGCTATCACCTACAATGAGCAGTTCTTC
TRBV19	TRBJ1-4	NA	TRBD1	CASSNRQGAVEKLFF	TGTGCCAGTAGTAACCGACAGGGGGCAGTTGAAAAACTGTTTTTT
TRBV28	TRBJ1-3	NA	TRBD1	CASSSSTGGIYTIYF	TGTGCCAGCAGCAGTTCGACAGGGGGCATATACACCATATATTTT
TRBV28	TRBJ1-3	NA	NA	CASSLRPTAGNTIYF	TGTGCCAGCAGTTTAAGGCCAACGGCTGGAAACACCATATATTTT
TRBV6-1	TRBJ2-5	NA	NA	CASSQKETQYF	TGTGCCAGCAGTCAGAAAGAGACCCAGTACTTC
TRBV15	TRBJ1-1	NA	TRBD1	CATRPNRGNTEAFF	TGTGCCACCAGACCAAACAGGGGGAACACTGAAGCTTTCTTT
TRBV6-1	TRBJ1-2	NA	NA	CASQGGVDRYTF	TGTGCCAGCCAAGGGGGGGTCGATCGCTACACCTTC
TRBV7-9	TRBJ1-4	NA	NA	CASSPFDATNEKLFF	TGTGCCAGCAGCCCTTTTGATGCAACTAATGAAAAACTGTTTTTT
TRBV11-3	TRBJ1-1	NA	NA	CASSLERGVAFF	TGTGCCAGCAGCTTAGAGAGGGGCGTAGCTTTCTTT
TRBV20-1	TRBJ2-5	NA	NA	CSYFPLETQYF	TGCAGTTATTTTCCTCTAGAGACCCAGTACTTC
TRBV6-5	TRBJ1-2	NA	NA	CASSSLLTRTNYGYTF	TGTGCCAGCAGTTCCTTACTGACAAGGACTAACTATGGCTACACCTTC
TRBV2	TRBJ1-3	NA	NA	CASRLLNSGNTIYF	TGTGCCAGCAGGCTGCTTAACTCTGGAAACACCATATATTTT
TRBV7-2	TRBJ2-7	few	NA	CASSPREQREQYF	TGTGCCAGCAGCCCCCGGGAACAGCGCGAGCAGTACTTC
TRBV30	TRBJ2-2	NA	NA	CAWTPYANTGELFF	TGTGCCTGGACCCCATACGCGAACACCGGGGAGCTGTTTTTT
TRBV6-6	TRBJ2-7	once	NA	CASRPPSGRRYEQYF	TGTGCCAGCAGACCCCCGTCTGGACGGCGCTACGAGCAGTACTTC
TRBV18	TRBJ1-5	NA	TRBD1	CASSRQGGQPQHF	TGTGCCAGCTCGAGACAGGGGGGTCAGCCCCAGCATTTT
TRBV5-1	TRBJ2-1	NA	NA	CASSLGVGDTFGEQFF	TGCGCCAGCAGCTTGGGGGTCGGGGACACTTTCGGGGAGCAGTTCTTC
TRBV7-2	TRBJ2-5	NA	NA	CASSLAGRARMQETQYF	TGTGCCAGCAGCTTAGCGGGTCGGGCGCGTATGCAGGAGACCCAGTACTTC
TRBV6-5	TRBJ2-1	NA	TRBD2	CASTSRGGRNEQFF	TGTGCCAGCACTTCGCGGGGGGGGAGAAATGAGCAGTTCTTC
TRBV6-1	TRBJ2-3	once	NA	CASSRRESGADTQYF	TGTGCCAGCAGTCGCCGGGAAAGCGGCGCAGATACGCAGTATTTT
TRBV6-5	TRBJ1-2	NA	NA	CASSSTDNYGYTF	TGTGCCAGCAGCTCCACCGACAACTATGGCTACACCTTC
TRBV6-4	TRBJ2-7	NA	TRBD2	CASTGLAGGYEQYF	TGTGCCAGCACTGGACTAGCGGGAGGCTACGAGCAGTACTTC
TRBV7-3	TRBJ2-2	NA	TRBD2	CASSLGLAGTGELFF	TGTGCCAGCAGCCTCGGACTAGCGGGCACCGGGGAGCTGTTTTTT
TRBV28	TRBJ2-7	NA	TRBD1	CASHTTGTGSYEQYF	TGTGCCAGCCACACGACCGGGACAGGGTCCTACGAGCAGTACTTC
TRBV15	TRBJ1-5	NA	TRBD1	CATSSNDRGRGQPQHF	TGTGCCACCAGCAGCAATGACAGGGGGCGCGGTCAGCCCCAGCATTTT